A selection of T cell receptor beta chains follows, all from one sample in a study of cytotoxic CD8 clonotypes in ibrutinib-treated CLL. The protocol was immunoSEQ multiplex PCR, while the TCRdb copy is restricted to in-frame clones and leaves out a portion. The table lists 110,000 to 150,000 clones, roughly three quarters of them singletons. The sample in question was PBMCs, obtained after 24 months of ibrutinib treatment. These receptors all stem from a human donor with chronic lymphocytic leukemia. Each CDR3 is given with its conserved first and last residue.

v_gene	j_gene	CDR3aa
TRBV7-2	TRBJ2-5	CASSLGHQETQYF
TRBV15	TRBJ2-3	CATSRGQGADTQYF
TRBV14	TRBJ2-1	CASSPPGANEQFF
TRBV6-5	TRBJ2-2	CASSRTGELFF
TRBV9	TRBJ1-1	CASSVVGSLNTEAFF
TRBV19	TRBJ1-2	CASSTAANYGYTF
TRBV7-9	TRBJ2-1	CASSLGADQYNEQFF
TRBV4-3	TRBJ2-1	CASSQFSSGISSYNEQFF
TRBV7-2	TRBJ2-5	CASSRSLGRETQYF
TRBV7-2	TRBJ1-3	CASSPGSSGNTIYF
TRBV2	TRBJ1-1	CASSEGAGTEAFF
TRBV19	TRBJ1-4	CASSIGSSGEKLFF
TRBV5-6	TRBJ1-2	CASSLGRALYGYTF
TRBV9	TRBJ2-3	CASSVVGGGTDTQYF
TRBV12-5	TRBJ2-2	CASGLGRDSSNTGELFF
TRBV28	TRBJ2-7	CASSPDRSEQYF
TRBV6-5	TRBJ2-3	CASSYGGAYTDTQYF
TRBV28	TRBJ1-2	CASSLEGARGYTF
TRBV28	TRBJ2-7	CASSLSLAGGLRQQYF
TRBV2	TRBJ2-5	CASSERGSGVGETQYF
TRBV5-5	TRBJ2-1	CASSLSWGQQFF
TRBV19	TRBJ2-7	CASSKYHRQNILYEQYF
TRBV27	TRBJ1-5	CASSSMGAGNQPQHF
TRBV18	TRBJ1-1	CASSPTTVNTEAFF
TRBV7-6	TRBJ2-1	CASSLLQGNEQFF
TRBV5-1	TRBJ1-2	CASSGQTGAGYTF
TRBV5-1	TRBJ2-7	CASSLAPGQTYEQYF
TRBV9	TRBJ1-3	CASSVALSGNTIYF
TRBV30	TRBJ2-3	CAWTRAQHTDTQYF
TRBV11-2	TRBJ2-1	CASSLGGSSYNEQFF
TRBV11-1	TRBJ2-7	CASSQGLADYEQYF
TRBV27	TRBJ2-7	CASRPAGVYEQYF